Each of the 20 T cell receptor beta chains below was sequenced from the same sample in a study of blood T cells in healthy people across ages. With a J-beta primer mix and a sample-barcoded 5' primer, a second PCR ran roughly 6 to 11 cycles. TCRdb called the 5' RACE reads again in MiXCR, with one record for every CDR3 protein. The sample lists roughly 2 million distinct CDR3 sequences, 40% to 55% seen once, with 2.1% in the top ten. Input material: blood. These receptors were collected from a woman aged 40 to 50 in good health.

The genes are TRBV7-2 and TRBJ2-1; 9 bases line up with TRBD1. Looked up from germline, CDR1 is SGHTA and CDR2 is FQGNSA. The V gene end was trimmed by 3 bases and the J gene end by 5 bases; junction bases not matched to a gene: 8. The CDR3 contains 16 residues. CDR3 sequence reads: CASSFLQGASNNEQFF. The CDR3 DNA sequence: TGTGCCAGCAGCTTCTTACAGGGGGCATCGAACAATGAGCAGTTCTTC.

The rearrangement uses TRBV6-2 or TRBV6-3 and TRBJ1-4; no clear D. Germline V gene lookup returns CDR1 MNHEY and CDR2 SVGEGT. The CDR3 contains 15 residues. V lost 5 bases, J lost 4 bases, and 14 bases lay in between. CDR3 DNA: TGTGCCAGCAGTACCTCGGAGGGCCTTAATGAAAAACTGTTTTTT. Its protein is CASSTSEGLNEKLFF.

V usage is TRBV29-1 and J usage is TRBJ2-1; 7 bases are a match to TRBD2. The germline CDR1 and CDR2 sequences are SQVTM and ANQGSEA. The CDR3 is 14 residues long. V was clipped by 7 bases and J by 6 bases; unmatched bases: 12. CDR3 amino acids: CSGRLTSGANEQFF. For the CDR3, the DNA is TGCAGCGGACGACTAACCAGCGGGGCCAATGAGCAGTTCTTC.

The rearrangement joins TRBV7-3 to TRBJ1-1, with D unclear. This CDR3 spans 14 amino acids. Germline V lookup: CDR1 SGHTA, CDR2 FQGTGA. V lost 2 bases to trimming and J lost 4 bases, with 11 bases between them. CDR3 sequence: CASSLGGLSTEAFF. DNA for the CDR3: TGTGCCAGCAGCTTAGGTGGACTGAGCACTGAAGCTTTCTTT.

This clonotype has only a few counts. The rearrangement uses TRBV7-9 and TRBJ2-4; D possibly corresponds to TRBD2 (6 bases). The assigned J gene may be wrong: the sequence end matches TRBJ2-7 better. This CDR3 has 15 amino acids. Germline V gives CDR1 SEHNR, CDR2 FQNEAQ (reference sequence). CDR3 in DNA: TGTGCCAGCAGCTGGGGGGTTGGTCGGAGCCACGAGCAGTACTTC. Protein sequence: CASSWGVGRSHEQYF.

The V and J genes are TRBV5-1 and TRBJ2-3; perhaps TRBD2 as D (5 bases). V lost 0 bases, J lost 4 bases, and 12 bases lay in between. Germline V CDR1 and CDR2: SGHRS, YFSETQ. This CDR3 is built from 15 residues. The CDR3: CASSLADGVADTQYF. CDR3 nucleotides: TGCGCCAGCAGCTTGGCCGACGGGGTGGCAGATACGCAGTATTTT.

The rearrangement links TRBV13 to TRBJ2-1; weak D call: TRBD2 (6 bases). The V and J ends lost 2 bases and 5 bases respectively, with 13 bases between them. This CDR3 region has 15 residues. Germline V lookup: CDR1 PRHDT, CDR2 FYEKMQ (reference sequence). The CDR3 coding sequence is TGTGCCAGCAGCTTACCGGGGGACGGCCACAATGAGCAGTTCTTC. Translated: CASSLPGDGHNEQFF.

This clonotype was observed a handful of times. The gene calls are TRBV7-2 and TRBJ2-1; TRBD2 matches at 14 bases. Germline lookup yields CDR1 SGHTA and CDR2 FQGNSA. This CDR3 is built from 17 residues. Trimming took 1 base from V and 1 from J; bases not matched to a gene: 0. The CDR3 loop is CASSLGTSGGSYNEQFF. DNA of the CDR3: TGTGCCAGCAGCTTAGGGACTAGCGGGGGGTCCTACAATGAGCAGTTCTTC.

The chain combines TRBV27 with TRBJ1-2, with D possibly being TRBD1 (5 bases). Germline assignment: CDR1 MNHEY and CDR2 SMNVEV (reference sequence). The CDR3 sequence is 13 residues long. V was cut by 8 bases and J by 7 bases, with 17 bases left in between. The CDR3 region has the DNA TGTGCCAGCGGTACTAGGGGTAGTGTTGGCTACACCTTC. This encodes CASGTRGSVGYTF.

This clonotype was recorded a few times. The chain has TRBV20-1 and TRBJ1-2; 7 bases agree with TRBD1. CDR1 is DFQATT, CDR2 SNEGSKA, per germline (reference sequence). The CDR3 sequence is 11 residues long. After removal of 6 bases from V and 8 bases from J, the junction contained 6 bases not matched to a gene. The CDR3 DNA sequence: TGCAGTGCATCAGGGGGTCGGGGCTACACCTTC. Translation gives CSASGGRGYTF.

The chain links TRBV15 to TRBJ2-5, with D unresolved. The CDR3 runs to 14 residues. The V gene's germline CDR1 is LNHNV and CDR2 YYDKDF (reference sequence). With 3 bases removed from V and 4 bases from J, the gap between germline ends came to 12 bases. CDR3 bases: TGTGCCACCAGCAGGGATCAACGGACAGAGACCCAGTACTTC. Its translation: CATSRDQRTETQYF.

This clonotype was seen only a few times. The chain is built from TRBV7-2 and TRBJ2-3; a weak D match, TRBD1 (6 bases). CDR3 length: 13 residues. Trimming took off 8 bases at V and 4 bases at J, with 13 bases between the two ends. CDR1 SGHTA and CDR2 FQGNSA come from the germline V gene. CDR3 DNA sequence: TGTGCCAGCGCTGGTGGGACATCAGATACGCAGTATTTT. Translation gives CASAGGTSDTQYF.

The rearrangement links TRBV27 to TRBJ1-1, with TRBD1 as a possible D gene (6 bases). Trimming left V 5 bases short and J 11 bases short, with 15 bases between. The CDR3 runs to 12 residues. Germline CDR1 MNHEY, CDR2 SMNVEV (reference sequence). The CDR3 coding sequence is TGTGCCAGCAGTCCCCGATCAGGGGAGGCTTTCTTT. This translates into CASSPRSGEAFF.

The chain carries TRBV12-3 or TRBV12-4 and TRBJ2-5; D not certain. The J call is in doubt because the DNA end fits TRBJ2-7 better. This CDR3 comprises 13 residues. The CDR3 reads CASSLGFGTEQYF. The CDR3 bases are TGTGCCAGCAGTTTAGGTTTCGGTACCGAGCAGTACTTC.

This chain joins TRBV10-1 and TRBJ2-2; D is perhaps TRBD1 or TRBD2 (6 bases each). V lost 0 bases and J lost 2, with 10 bases in between. There are 16 residues in the CDR3. Germline CDR1 and CDR2: WNHNN and SYGVQD (reference sequence). The CDR3, as DNA: TGCGCCAGCAGTGAGTCGAGGGGGGCAAACACCGGGGAGCTGTTTTTT. This sequence encodes CASSESRGANTGELFF.

This rearrangement joins TRBV6-2 or TRBV6-3 to TRBJ2-3, with D tentatively TRBD1 (6 bases). Germline loops: CDR1 MNHEY, CDR2 SVGEGT. This CDR3 is built from 16 residues. The V and J ends lost 6 bases and 0 bases respectively, with 16 bases between them. For the CDR3, the DNA is TGTGCCAGCAGACCTATCCGGACAGTTAGCACAGATACGCAGTATTTT. This codes for CASRPIRTVSTDTQYF.

This chain uses TRBV7-8 with TRBJ1-2, with 7 bases identical to TRBD1. The ends lost 1 base at V and 2 bases at J; junction bases unmatched: 4. From germline, CDR1 is SGHVS and CDR2 FQNEAQ. The CDR3 extends over 15 amino acids. The CDR3 DNA follows: TGTGCCAGCAGCTTAGGGGGGACAGAAAACTATGGCTACACCTTC. Amino acids: CASSLGGTENYGYTF.

This chain connects TRBV6-1 to TRBJ2-5, with a tentative D call TRBD1 (6 bases). The closer fit of TRBJ2-7 to the DNA end suggests the J call may be wrong. The germline V gene encodes CDR1 MNHNS and CDR2 SASEGT. The CDR3 is 14 residues long. CDR3 in amino acids: CASNIDRRSYEQYF. The CDR3 DNA reads as TGTGCCAGCAATATTGACAGGAGGAGCTACGAGCAGTACTTC.

A few counts support this clonotype. The genes are TRBV6-6 and TRBJ2-5; a weak D match, TRBD2 (6 bases). Germline V CDR1 and CDR2: MNHNY, SVGAGI (reference sequence). The CDR3 has 13 residues. The V and J ends lost 3 bases and 5 bases respectively, with 10 bases between them. The DNA for the CDR3 is TGTGCCAGCAGTTATGTCGGGGGTGAGACCCAGTACTTC. Protein sequence: CASSYVGGETQYF.

This clonotype was seen more than once but under ten times. The chain carries TRBV5-1 and TRBJ2-7; the D gene is possibly TRBD1 (6 bases). The germline gives CDR1 SGHRS, CDR2 YFSETQ. The CDR3 spans 15 residues. The germline V and J ends were trimmed by 2 bases and 1 base, with 13 bases remaining between them. This chain's CDR3 is CASSFTGTPSYEQYF. As DNA, the CDR3 is TGCGCCAGCAGCTTCACCGGGACACCATCCTACGAGCAGTACTTC.